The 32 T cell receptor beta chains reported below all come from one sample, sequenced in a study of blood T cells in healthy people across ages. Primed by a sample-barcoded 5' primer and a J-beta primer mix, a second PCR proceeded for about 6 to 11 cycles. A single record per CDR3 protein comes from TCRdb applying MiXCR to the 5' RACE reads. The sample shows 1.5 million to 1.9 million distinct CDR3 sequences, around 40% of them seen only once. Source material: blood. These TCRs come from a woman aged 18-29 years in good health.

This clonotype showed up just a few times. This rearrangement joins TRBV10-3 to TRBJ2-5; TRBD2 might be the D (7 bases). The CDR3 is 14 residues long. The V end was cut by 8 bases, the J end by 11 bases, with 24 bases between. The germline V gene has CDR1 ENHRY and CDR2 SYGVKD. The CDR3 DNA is TGTGCCATCTCCCGAGGGGGGGTGTGGGATGAGCAGTACTTC. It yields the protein CAISRGGVWDEQYF.

The chain's CDR3 is CASRPLPGTQDSNQPQHF. The CDR3 coding sequence is TGTGCCAGCAGGCCCCTCCCCGGGACCCAAGATAGCAATCAGCCCCAGCATTTT. The chain has TRBV28 and TRBJ1-5, with D maybe TRBD1 (5 bases). Germline CDR1 MDHEN, CDR2 SYDVKM. The CDR3 has 18 residues. Trimming pared 6 bases from V and 0 bases from J, leaving 21 bases between.

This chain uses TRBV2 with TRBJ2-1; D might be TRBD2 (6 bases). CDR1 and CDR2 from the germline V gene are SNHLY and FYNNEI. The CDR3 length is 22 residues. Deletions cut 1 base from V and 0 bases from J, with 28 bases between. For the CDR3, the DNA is TGTGCCAGCAGTGAAGTAATACACCGGTCCGGGACTCACCTAAGCTCCTACAATGAGCAGTTCTTC. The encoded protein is CASSEVIHRSGTHLSSYNEQFF.

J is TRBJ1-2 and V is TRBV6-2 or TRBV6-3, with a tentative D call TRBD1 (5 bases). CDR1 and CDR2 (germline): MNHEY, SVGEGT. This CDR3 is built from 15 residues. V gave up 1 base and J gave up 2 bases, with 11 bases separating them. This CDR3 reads CASSYLGLTNYGYTF. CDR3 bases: TGTGCCAGCAGTTACTTGGGACTAACCAACTATGGCTACACCTTC.

The CDR3, as DNA: TGCAGTGCTAGAGAAAACTTTCGGACTAGTCTCGATGAGCAGTTCTTC. This codes for CSARENFRTSLDEQFF. The chain couples TRBV20-1 to TRBJ2-1; 7 positions match TRBD2. After removal of 0 bases from V and 8 bases from J, the junction contained 13 bases not matched to a gene. Germline V gene lookup returns CDR1 DFQATT and CDR2 SNEGSKA (reference sequence). CDR3 length: 16 residues.

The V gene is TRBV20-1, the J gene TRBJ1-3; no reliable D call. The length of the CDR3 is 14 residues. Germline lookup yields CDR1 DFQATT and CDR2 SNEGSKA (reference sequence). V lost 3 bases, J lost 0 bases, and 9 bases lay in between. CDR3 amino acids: CSARGPLSGNTIYF. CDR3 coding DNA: TGCAGTGCTAGGGGCCCGCTCTCTGGAAACACCATATATTTT.

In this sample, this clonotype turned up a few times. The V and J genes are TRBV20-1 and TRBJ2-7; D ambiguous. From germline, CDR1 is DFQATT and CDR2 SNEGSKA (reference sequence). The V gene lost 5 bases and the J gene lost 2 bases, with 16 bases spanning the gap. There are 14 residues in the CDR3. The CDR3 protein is CSACWASCPYEQYF. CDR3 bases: TGCAGTGCTTGTTGGGCCAGTTGCCCCTACGAGCAGTACTTC.

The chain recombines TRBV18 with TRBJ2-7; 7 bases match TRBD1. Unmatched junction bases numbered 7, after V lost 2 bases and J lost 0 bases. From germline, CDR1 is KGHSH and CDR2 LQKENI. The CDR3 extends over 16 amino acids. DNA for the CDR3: TGTGCCAGCTCACCAACCGGGACAGCTCCCTCCTACGAGCAGTACTTC. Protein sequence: CASSPTGTAPSYEQYF.

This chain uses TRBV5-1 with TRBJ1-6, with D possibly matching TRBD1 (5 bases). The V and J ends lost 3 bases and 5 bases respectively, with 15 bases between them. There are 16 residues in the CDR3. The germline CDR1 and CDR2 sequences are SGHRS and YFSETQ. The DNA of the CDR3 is TGCGCCAGCAGCTCTGGGGGAACAGGAGATAATTCACCCCTCCACTTT. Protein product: CASSSGGTGDNSPLHF.

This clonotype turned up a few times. CDR3 protein: CSARVLRGTHNEQFF. The CDR3 coding sequence is TGCAGTGCTAGAGTCTTAAGGGGGACCCACAATGAGCAGTTCTTC. The chain combines TRBV20-1 with TRBJ2-1, with D possibly TRBD1 on 6 matching bases. The germline V gene encodes CDR1 DFQATT and CDR2 SNEGSKA (reference sequence). V shed 1 base and J shed 5 bases, with 15 bases lying between them. The CDR3 is 15 residues long.

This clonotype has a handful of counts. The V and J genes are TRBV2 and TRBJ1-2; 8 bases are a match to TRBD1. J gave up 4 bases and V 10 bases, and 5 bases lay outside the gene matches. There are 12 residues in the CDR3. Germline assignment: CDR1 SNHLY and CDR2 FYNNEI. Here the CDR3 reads CATGQGGYGYTF. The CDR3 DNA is TGTGCCACCGGACAGGGAGGCTATGGCTACACCTTC.

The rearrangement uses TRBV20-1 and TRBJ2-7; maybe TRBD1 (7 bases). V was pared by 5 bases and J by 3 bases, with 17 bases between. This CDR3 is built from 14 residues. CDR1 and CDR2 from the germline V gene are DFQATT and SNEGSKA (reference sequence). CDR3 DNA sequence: TGCAGTGCTGGGGGGCAGGGGGGAATCTACGAGCAGTACTTC. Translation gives CSAGGQGGIYEQYF.

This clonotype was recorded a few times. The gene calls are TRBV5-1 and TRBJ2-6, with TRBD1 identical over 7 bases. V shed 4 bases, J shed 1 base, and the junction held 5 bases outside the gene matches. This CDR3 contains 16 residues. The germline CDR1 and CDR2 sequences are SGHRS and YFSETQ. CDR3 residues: CASSSLQGSGANVLTF. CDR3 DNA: TGCGCCAGCAGCAGCCTACAGGGGTCTGGGGCCAACGTCCTGACTTTC.

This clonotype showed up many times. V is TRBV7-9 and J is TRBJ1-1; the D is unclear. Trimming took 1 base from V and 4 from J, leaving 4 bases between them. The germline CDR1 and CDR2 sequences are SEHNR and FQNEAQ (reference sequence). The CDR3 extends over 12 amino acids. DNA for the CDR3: TGTGCCAGCAGCTTAGTAAGCACTGAAGCTTTCTTT. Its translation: CASSLVSTEAFF.

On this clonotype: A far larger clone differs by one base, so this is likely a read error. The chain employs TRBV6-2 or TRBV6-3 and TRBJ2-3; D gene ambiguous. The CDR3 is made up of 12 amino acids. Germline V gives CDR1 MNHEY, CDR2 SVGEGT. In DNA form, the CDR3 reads TGTGCCATCAGTTTAGGGTTAGATACGCAGTATTTT. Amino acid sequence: CAISLGLDTQYF.

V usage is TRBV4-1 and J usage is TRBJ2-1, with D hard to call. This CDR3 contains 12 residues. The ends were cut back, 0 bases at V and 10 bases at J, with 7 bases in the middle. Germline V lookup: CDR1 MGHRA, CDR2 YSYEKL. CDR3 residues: CASSQDSVEQFF. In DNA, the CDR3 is TGCGCCAGCAGCCAAGATAGTGTCGAGCAGTTCTTC.

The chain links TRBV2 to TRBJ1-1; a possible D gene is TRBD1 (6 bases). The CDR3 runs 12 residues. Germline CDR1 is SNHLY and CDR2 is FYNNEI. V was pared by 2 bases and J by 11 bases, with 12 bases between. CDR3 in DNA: TGTGCCAGCAGTGAAAGGGGGGCGAATGCTTTCTTT. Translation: CASSERGANAFF.

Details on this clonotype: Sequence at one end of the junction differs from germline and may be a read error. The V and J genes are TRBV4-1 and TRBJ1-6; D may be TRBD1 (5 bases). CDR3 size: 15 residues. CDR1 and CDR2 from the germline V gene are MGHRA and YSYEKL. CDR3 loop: CASSHSNPGYSPPHF. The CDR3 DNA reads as TGCGCCAGCAGCCACTCGAATCCAGGGTACTCACCCCCCCACTTT.

CDR3 nucleotide sequence: TGTGCCAGCAGTTGGGACAGCCAGTTAAGCTCCTACAATGAGCAGTACTTC. This codes for CASSWDSQLSSYNEQYF. V is TRBV2 and J is TRBJ2-1, with 7 bases matching TRBD1. With the DNA end fitting TRBJ2-7 better, the J assignment may be wrong. The CDR3 extends over 17 amino acids. Germline V lookup: CDR1 SNHLY, CDR2 FYNNEI.

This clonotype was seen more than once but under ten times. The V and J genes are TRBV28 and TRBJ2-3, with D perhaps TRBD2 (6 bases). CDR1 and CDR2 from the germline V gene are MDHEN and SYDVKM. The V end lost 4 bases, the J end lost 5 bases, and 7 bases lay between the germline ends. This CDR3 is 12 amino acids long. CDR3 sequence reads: CASSWRGDTQYF. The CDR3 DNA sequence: TGTGCCAGCAGTTGGAGGGGAGATACGCAGTATTTT.

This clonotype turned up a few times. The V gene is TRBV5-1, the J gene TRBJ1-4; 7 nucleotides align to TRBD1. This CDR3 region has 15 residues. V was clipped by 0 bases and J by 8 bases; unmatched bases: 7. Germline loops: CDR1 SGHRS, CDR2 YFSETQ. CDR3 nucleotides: TGCGCCAGCAGCTTGGCTGTGACAGGGCAAGAAAAACTGTTTTTT. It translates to CASSLAVTGQEKLFF.

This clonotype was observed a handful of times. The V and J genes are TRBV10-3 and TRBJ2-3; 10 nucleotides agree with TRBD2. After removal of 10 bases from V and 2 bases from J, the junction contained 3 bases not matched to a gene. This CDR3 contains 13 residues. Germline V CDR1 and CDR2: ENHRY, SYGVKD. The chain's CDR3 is CATLAGVTDTQYF. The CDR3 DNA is TGTGCCACTCTAGCGGGGGTCACAGATACGCAGTATTTT.

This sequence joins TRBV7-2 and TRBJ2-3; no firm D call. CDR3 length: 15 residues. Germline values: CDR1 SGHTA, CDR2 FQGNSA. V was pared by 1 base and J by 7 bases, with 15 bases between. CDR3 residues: CASSLERSIGHTQYF. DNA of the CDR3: TGTGCCAGCAGCTTAGAACGATCCATCGGACATACGCAGTATTTT.

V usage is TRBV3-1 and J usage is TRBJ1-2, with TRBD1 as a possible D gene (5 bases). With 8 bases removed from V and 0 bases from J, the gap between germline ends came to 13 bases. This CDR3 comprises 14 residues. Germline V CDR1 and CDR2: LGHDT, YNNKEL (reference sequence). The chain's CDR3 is CASRQDTTNYGYTF. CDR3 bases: TGTGCCAGCCGTCAGGACACTACTAACTATGGCTACACCTTC.

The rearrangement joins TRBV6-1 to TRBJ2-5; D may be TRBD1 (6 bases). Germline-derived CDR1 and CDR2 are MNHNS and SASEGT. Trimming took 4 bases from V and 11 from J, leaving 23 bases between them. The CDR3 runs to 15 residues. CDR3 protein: CASSGLQGPAEEQYF. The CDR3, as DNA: TGTGCCAGCAGTGGTTTACAGGGTCCCGCGGAAGAGCAGTACTTC.

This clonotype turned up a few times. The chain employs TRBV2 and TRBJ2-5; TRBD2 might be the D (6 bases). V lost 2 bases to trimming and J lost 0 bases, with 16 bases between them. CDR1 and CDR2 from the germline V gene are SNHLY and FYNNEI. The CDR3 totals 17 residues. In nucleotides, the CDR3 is TGTGCCAGCAGTGAAAGGCAGGGACTGAGGGACCAAGAGACCCAGTACTTC. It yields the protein CASSERQGLRDQETQYF. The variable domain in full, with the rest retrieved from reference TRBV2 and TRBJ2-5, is EPEVTQTPSHQVTQMGQEVILRCVPISNHLYFYWYRQILGQKVEFLVSFYNNEISEKSEIFDDQFSVERPDGSNFTLKIRSTKLEDSAMYFCASSERQGLRDQETQYFGPGTRLLVL.

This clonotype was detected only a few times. The CDR3 region is CAISERAAVWNQYF. As DNA, the CDR3 is TGTGCCATCAGTGAGAGGGCTGCAGTATGGAACCAGTACTTC. The chain carries TRBV10-3 and TRBJ2-7; no reliable D call. V dropped 2 bases and J dropped 10 bases, with 18 bases sitting between them. This CDR3 contains 14 residues. The germline CDR1 and CDR2 sequences are ENHRY and SYGVKD.

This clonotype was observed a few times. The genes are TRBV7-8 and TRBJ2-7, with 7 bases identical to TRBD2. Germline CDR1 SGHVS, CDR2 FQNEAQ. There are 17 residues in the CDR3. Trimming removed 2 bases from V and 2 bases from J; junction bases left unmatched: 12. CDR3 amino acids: CASSLSSGGGGTYEQYF. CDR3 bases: TGTGCCAGCAGCTTATCATCGGGCGGCGGGGGAACCTACGAGCAGTACTTC.

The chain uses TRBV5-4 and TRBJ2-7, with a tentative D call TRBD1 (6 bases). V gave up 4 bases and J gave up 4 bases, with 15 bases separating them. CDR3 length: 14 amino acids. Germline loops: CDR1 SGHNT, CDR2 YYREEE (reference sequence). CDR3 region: CASSKKQGRYEQYF. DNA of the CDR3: TGTGCCAGCAGCAAGAAACAGGGTCGGTACGAGCAGTACTTC.

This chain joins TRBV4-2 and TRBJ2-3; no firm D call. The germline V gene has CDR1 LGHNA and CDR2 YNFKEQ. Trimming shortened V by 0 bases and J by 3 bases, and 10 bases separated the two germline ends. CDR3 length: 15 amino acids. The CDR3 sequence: CASSQDWVSTDTQYF. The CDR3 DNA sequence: TGTGCCAGCAGCCAAGATTGGGTTTCGACAGATACGCAGTATTTT.

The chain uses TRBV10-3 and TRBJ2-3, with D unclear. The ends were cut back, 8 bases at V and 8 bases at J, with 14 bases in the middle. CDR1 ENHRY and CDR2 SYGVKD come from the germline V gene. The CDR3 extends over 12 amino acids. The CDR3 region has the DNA TGTGCCATCGCCTCGACGGGTCGTACGCAGTATTTT. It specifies CAIASTGRTQYF.

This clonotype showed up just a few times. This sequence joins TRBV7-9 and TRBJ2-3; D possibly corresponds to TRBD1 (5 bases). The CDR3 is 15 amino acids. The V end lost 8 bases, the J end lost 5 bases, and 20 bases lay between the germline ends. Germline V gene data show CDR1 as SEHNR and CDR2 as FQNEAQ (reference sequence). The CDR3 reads CASQGGRVLVDTQYF. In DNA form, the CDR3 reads TGTGCCAGCCAAGGTGGCAGGGTATTGGTAGATACGCAGTATTTT.